The clone carrying this T cell receptor beta chain was observed at least ten times. Its antigen remains unidentified. The sample belongs to a study of regulatory T cells in long-lasting Graves disease. About the study: Graves' patients, newly diagnosed, had taken antithyroid drugs under 3 months. Study results and caveats: Those with persistent Graves' had less TCR diversity than newly diagnosed patients.

TCR beta libraries were built with iRepertoire HTBI primers and Arm-PCR of CDR3 regions. From the multiplex PCR reads, TCRdb called clonotypes with MiXCR, one entry per CDR3 protein. The sample records roughly 520,000 distinct CDR3 sequences, around 13% being singletons. Germline-derived CDR1 and CDR2 are SNHLY and FYNNEI. V dropped 11 bases and J dropped 4 bases, with 11 bases sitting between them. The CDR3 length is 12 residues. Time point defined: newly diagnosed GD, antithyroid drugs for less than 3 months. Isolated PBMC RNA provided the starting material for the TCR library. This same sample was also part of a study on T cells in Graves' hyperthyroidism and ophthalmopathy.

The TCR was taken from a woman under 40 with Graves disease. The chain couples TRBV2 to TRBJ2-2; D is tentatively TRBD1 or TRBD2 (5 bases each). The sample here was peripheral blood mononuclear cells (PBMCs), taken at new diagnosis, from a patient treated with antithyroid drugs. The CDR3 coding sequence is TGTGCCGTCCTGGGACCCACCGGGGAGCTGTTTTTT. Encoded protein: CAVLGPTGELFF.